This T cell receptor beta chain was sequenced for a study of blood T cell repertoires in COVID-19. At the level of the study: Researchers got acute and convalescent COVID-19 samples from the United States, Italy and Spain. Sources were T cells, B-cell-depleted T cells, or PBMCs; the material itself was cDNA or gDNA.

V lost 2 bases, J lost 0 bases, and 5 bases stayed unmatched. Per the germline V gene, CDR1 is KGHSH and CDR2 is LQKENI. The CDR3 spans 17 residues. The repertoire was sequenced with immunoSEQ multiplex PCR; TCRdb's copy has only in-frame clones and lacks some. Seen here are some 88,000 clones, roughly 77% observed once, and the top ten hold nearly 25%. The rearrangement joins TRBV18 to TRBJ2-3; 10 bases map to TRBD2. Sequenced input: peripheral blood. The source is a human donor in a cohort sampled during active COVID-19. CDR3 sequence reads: CASSPGLAGVSTDTQYF. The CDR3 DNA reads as TGTGCCAGCTCACCAGGGCTAGCGGGAGTCAGCACAGATACGCAGTATTTT. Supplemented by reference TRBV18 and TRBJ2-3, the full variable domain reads NAGVMQNPRHLVRRRGQEARLRCSPMKGHSHVYWYRQLPEEGLKFMVYLQKENIIDESGMPKERFSAEFPKEGPSILRIQQVVRGDSAAYFCASSPGLAGVSTDTQYFGPGTRLTVL.